These 19 T cell receptor beta chains were all obtained from the same sample, sequenced in a study of blood T cell repertoires in COVID-19 (dated by TCRdb to 2018 to 2020). The library was obtained by the immunoSEQ multiplex PCR assay. TCRdb carries this immuneACCESS record with in-frame sequences only. Its versions omit some clonotypes, under half of them owing to an unresolved V gene in the studies checked, with the rest unexplained. This sample holds around 160,000 clones; roughly 80% were observed only once. The ten largest clones represent less than 20% of the sample. The sample consisted of peripheral blood. All receptors derive from a woman aged 80 or older with acute or convalescent COVID-19.

The rearrangement joins TRBV27 to TRBJ2-2; maybe TRBD2 (5 bases). Germline values: CDR1 MNHEY, CDR2 SMNVEV (reference sequence). The CDR3 loop spans 16 amino acids. Trimming removed 3 bases at V and 1 base at J, with 12 bases between. Here the CDR3 reads CASSLNRGMNTGELFF. CDR3 sequence (DNA): TGTGCCAGCAGTTTGAACCGGGGAATGAACACCGGGGAGCTGTTTTTT.

The V and J genes are TRBV6-6 and TRBJ2-1; D uncertain. This CDR3 contains 16 residues. CDR1 and CDR2 (germline): MNHNY, SVGAGI (reference sequence). Trimming removed 2 bases at V and 5 bases at J, with 16 bases between. DNA of the CDR3: TGTGCCAGCAGTTACGCACAGCTCCTATTTGACAATGAGCAGTTCTTC. It specifies CASSYAQLLFDNEQFF.

The CDR3 bases are TGTGCCAGCAGCTTGGCCCGGGACAGGTTAGACTATGGCTACACCTTC. It codes for CASSLARDRLDYGYTF. The genes are TRBV5-4 and TRBJ1-2; 8 nucleotides line up with TRBD1. The V gene's germline CDR1 is SGHNT and CDR2 YYREEE (reference sequence). The CDR3 totals 16 residues. The V segment lost 0 bases and the J segment 3 bases; nucleotides outside the gene matches: 7.

This clone was seen only once. This chain links TRBV19 with TRBJ1-5, with D maybe TRBD1 (5 bases). Trimming pared 0 bases from V and 5 bases from J, leaving 8 bases between. The CDR3 spans 14 residues. The germline CDR1 and CDR2 sequences are LNHDA and SQIVND (reference sequence). The CDR3 region has the DNA TGTGCCAGTAGTATAGAGGTGGGGCATCAGCCCCAGCATTTT. Protein product: CASSIEVGHQPQHF.

The rearrangement uses TRBV7-9 and TRBJ2-1; a possible D gene is TRBD1 (5 bases). V lost 3 bases to trimming and J lost 9 bases, with 12 bases between them. The CDR3 is 13 amino acids. Germline assignment: CDR1 SEHNR and CDR2 FQNEAQ (reference sequence). CDR3 amino acids: CASSFVGRGEQFF. The CDR3 nucleotides read TGTGCCAGCAGCTTTGTGGGAAGGGGTGAGCAGTTCTTC.

The chain is built from TRBV2 and TRBJ2-7; D might be TRBD2 (6 bases). Trimming pared 8 bases from V and 5 bases from J, leaving 16 bases between. The CDR3 is 13 residues long. Germline CDR1 reads SNHLY; CDR2 reads FYNNEI. The CDR3 DNA follows: TGTGCCAGCCTCTGGCCCGGGGGTAACGAGCAGTACTTC. This gives the protein CASLWPGGNEQYF.

The V and J genes are TRBV11-2 and TRBJ2-1; TRBD2 matches at 10 bases. With V trimmed by 5 bases and J by 2 bases, 3 bases remained unmatched. Germline V gene lookup returns CDR1 SGHAT and CDR2 FQNNGV. The CDR3 runs to 15 residues. DNA of the CDR3: TGTGCCAGCAGCCACGGACTAGCGGCCTACAATGAGCAGTTCTTC. Translation gives CASSHGLAAYNEQFF. The entire variable domain, with the rest obtained from reference TRBV11-2 and TRBJ2-1, is as follows: EAGVAQSPRYKIIEKRQSVAFWCNPISGHATLYWYQQILGQGPKLLIQFQNNGVVDDSQLPKDRFSAERLKGVDSTLKIQPAKLEDSAVYLCASSHGLAAYNEQFFGPGTRLTVL.

This sequence joins TRBV5-1 and TRBJ1-5; TRBD1 might be the D (5 bases). The V gene's germline CDR1 is SGHRS and CDR2 YFSETQ. V shed 1 base and J shed 3 bases, with 11 bases lying between them. This CDR3 comprises 15 residues. CDR3 sequence reads: CASSLIGGINQPQHF. The CDR3 DNA follows: TGCGCCAGCAGCTTGATTGGGGGGATCAATCAGCCCCAGCATTTT.

The chain recombines TRBV5-1 with TRBJ2-1, with TRBD1 matching over 10 bases. V lost 4 bases and J lost 6; bases outside the gene matches: 13. In germline, CDR1 is SGHRS, CDR2 YFSETQ. This CDR3 has 17 residues. The CDR3, as DNA: TGCGCCAGCAGCCCCGTATGGGACAGGGGCTTTTTCAATGAGCAGTTCTTC. Translating it yields CASSPVWDRGFFNEQFF.

This sequence joins TRBV19 and TRBJ2-3; no clear D. The germline V gene has CDR1 LNHDA and CDR2 SQIVND (reference sequence). V lost 7 bases, J lost 1 base, and 15 bases lay in between. The CDR3 loop spans 15 amino acids. The CDR3 here is CASTEYLGGTDTQYF. CDR3 sequence (DNA): TGTGCCAGTACCGAATACCTAGGAGGCACAGATACGCAGTATTTT.

This chain links TRBV5-4 with TRBJ2-1; TRBD2 agrees at 9 bases. The CDR3 totals 16 residues. Germline trimming cut 2 bases from V and 8 bases from J; bases unmatched to any gene: 11. Germline assignment: CDR1 SGHNT and CDR2 YYREEE (reference sequence). The chain's CDR3 is CASSFLAGVWGDEQFF. The CDR3 DNA reads as TGTGCCAGCAGCTTCTTAGCGGGAGTATGGGGGGATGAGCAGTTCTTC. Together with reference TRBV5-4 and TRBJ2-1, the CDR3 gives the full variable domain: ETGVTQSPTHLIKTRGQQVTLRCSSQSGHNTVSWYQQALGQGPQFIFQYYREEENGRGNFPPRFSGLQFPNYSSELNVNALELDDSALYLCASSFLAGVWGDEQFFGPGTRLTVL.

The chain recombines TRBV18 with TRBJ2-1, with 13 positions matching TRBD2. The CDR3 consists of 18 residues. CDR1 is KGHSH, CDR2 LQKENI, per germline. The trim removed 2 bases at V and 3 bases at J, leaving 7 bases unmatched. CDR3 nucleotides: TGTGCCAGCTCACCAATCGCGACTAGCGGGAGGTACTACAATGAGCAGTTCTTC. Translated, it gives CASSPIATSGRYYNEQFF.

This clone was found once. The chain is built from TRBV19 and TRBJ2-7; 7 bases match TRBD2. Germline V gene data show CDR1 as LNHDA and CDR2 as SQIVND (reference sequence). J was trimmed by 3 bases and V by 11 bases; bases with no gene match: 13. The CDR3 has 14 residues. The CDR3 nucleotides read TGTGCCGTAGCACAGCGGGACGGAGGCTACGAGCAGTACTTC. It encodes CAVAQRDGGYEQYF. The full variable domain, with the rest looked up from reference TRBV19 and TRBJ2-7, is DGGITQSPKYLFRKEGQNVTLSCEQNLNHDAMYWYRQDPGQGLRLIYYSQIVNDFQKGDIAEGYSVSREKKESFPLTVTSAQKNPTAFYLCAVAQRDGGYEQYFGPGTRLTVT.

The rearrangement uses TRBV27 and TRBJ2-1; D might be TRBD2 (6 bases). V lost 3 bases, J lost 10 bases, and 16 bases lay in between. Germline V gene lookup returns CDR1 MNHEY and CDR2 SMNVEV (reference sequence). The CDR3 contains 14 residues. CDR3 DNA sequence: TGTGCCAGCAGTTTGTGGGACTGGGAAGGAGAGCAGTTCTTC. Protein sequence: CASSLWDWEGEQFF.

The rearrangement links TRBV5-4 to TRBJ1-2, with 8 bases matching TRBD1. The CDR3 has 16 amino acids. Germline-derived CDR1 and CDR2 are SGHNT and YYREEE (reference sequence). V lost 3 bases to trimming and J lost 5 bases; unmatched junction nucleotides: 12. CDR3 in DNA: TGTGCCAGCAGCTCCGCTAAGGACAGGGAGGCATATGGCTACACCTTC. Protein sequence: CASSSAKDREAYGYTF.

As concerns this clone: This sample includes further DNA sequences coding for the same CDR3. The V call is TRBV7-9, the J call TRBJ1-2; D is uncertain. Germline-derived CDR1 and CDR2 are SEHNR and FQNEAQ (reference sequence). The CDR3 extends over 12 amino acids. Trimming cost V 1 base and J 4 bases, with 4 bases left between them. The CDR3 protein is CASSLDSYGYTF. The CDR3 bases are TGTGCCAGCAGCTTAGACAGCTATGGCTACACCTTC.

The J gene is TRBJ2-5, the V gene TRBV4-3, with 9 bases aligning to TRBD2. The length of the CDR3 is 15 residues. Germline V gene lookup returns CDR1 LGHNA and CDR2 YSLEER. With 0 bases clipped from V and 4 bases from J, the junction kept 3 bases outside the gene matches. CDR3 in amino acids: CASSQETTSGETQYF. The CDR3 DNA is TGCGCCAGCAGCCAAGAAACGACTAGCGGAGAGACCCAGTACTTC.

The V and J genes are TRBV19 and TRBJ2-2, with 7 bases identical to TRBD1. Germline V gives CDR1 LNHDA, CDR2 SQIVND (reference sequence). The ends lost 10 bases at V and 6 bases at J; junction bases unmatched: 8. The CDR3 covers 13 residues. CDR3 DNA: TGTGCCATCCCGGGACAGCGGCCCGGGGAGCTGTTTTTT. This encodes CAIPGQRPGELFF.

This chain links TRBV9 with TRBJ1-1, with D perhaps matching TRBD1 (6 bases). CDR1 is SGDLS and CDR2 is YYNGEE in the germline V gene. V lost 4 bases, J lost 2 bases, and 9 bases lay in between. This CDR3 spans 13 amino acids. CDR3 region: CASSLQGNTEAFF. The CDR3 nucleotides are TGTGCCAGCAGCCTACAGGGTAACACTGAAGCTTTCTTT.